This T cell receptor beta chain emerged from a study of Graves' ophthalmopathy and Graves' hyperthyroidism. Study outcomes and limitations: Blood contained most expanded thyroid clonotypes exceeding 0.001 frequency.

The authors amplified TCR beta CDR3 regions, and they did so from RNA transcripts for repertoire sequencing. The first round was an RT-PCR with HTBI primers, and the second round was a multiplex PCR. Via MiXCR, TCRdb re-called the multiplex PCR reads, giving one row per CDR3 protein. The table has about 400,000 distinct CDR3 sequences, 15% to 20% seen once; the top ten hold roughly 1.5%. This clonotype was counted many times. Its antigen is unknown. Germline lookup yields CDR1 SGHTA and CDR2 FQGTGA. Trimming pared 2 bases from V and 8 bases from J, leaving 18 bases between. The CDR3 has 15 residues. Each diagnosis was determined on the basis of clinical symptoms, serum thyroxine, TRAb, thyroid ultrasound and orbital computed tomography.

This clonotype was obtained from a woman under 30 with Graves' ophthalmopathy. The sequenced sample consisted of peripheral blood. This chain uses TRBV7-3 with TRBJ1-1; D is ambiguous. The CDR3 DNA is TGTGCCAGCAGCTTATTGGCGGGCCTGAACGTCGAAGCTTTCTTT. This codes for CASSLLAGLNVEAFF.